This T cell receptor (beta chain) was obtained from a study of OX40 agonist ivuxolimab in advanced cancers. At the level of the study: Hepatocellular carcinoma, melanoma, renal cell or head and neck cancer affected the dose-escalation patients.

The repertoire was sequenced with immunoSEQ multiplex PCR; TCRdb's copy has only in-frame clones and lacks some. Among approximately 91,000 clones listed, about 87% were seen once. On cycle 4 day 1 and cycle 7 day 1, as well as at baseline, blood was sampled. The germline V gene encodes CDR1 SEHNR and CDR2 FQNEAQ (reference sequence). The CDR3 sequence is 11 residues long. The V gene lost 4 bases and the J gene lost 2 bases, with 2 bases spanning the gap. This receptor was obtained from an adult with an advanced solid tumor such as melanoma, head and neck, liver or kidney cancer. J is TRBJ2-5 and V is TRBV7-9; no firm D call. The source was CD4+ or CD8+ T cells sorted from blood, collected in a trial of the OX40 agonist ivuxolimab. CDR3 sequence (DNA): TGTGCCAGCAGCTCTCAAGAGACCCAGTACTTC. The encoded protein is CASSSQETQYF. The full variable domain, its missing parts supplied by reference TRBV7-9 and TRBJ2-5, is DTGVSQNPRHKITKRGQNVTFRCDPISEHNRLYWYRQTLGQGPEFLTYFQNEAQLEKSRLLSDRFSAERPKGSFSTLEIQRTEQGDSAMYLCASSSQETQYFGPGTRLLVL.